The sequence of this T cell receptor (beta chain) was determined in a study of blood T cell repertoires in COVID-19. Study context: Sources were T cells, B-cell-depleted T cells, or PBMCs; the material itself was cDNA or gDNA.

Per the authors' pipeline: Amplifying reference gene primers gave estimates of nucleated cell counts. The repertoire was sequenced with immunoSEQ multiplex PCR; TCRdb's copy has only in-frame clones and lacks some. Clonal size and the V and J genes are those of that table, whereas D and trimming came from the DNA. Altogether about 230,000 clones are present, 75% to 90% being singletons, with the ten largest covering about 2.5%. The CDR3 is 16 amino acids. V was clipped by 3 bases and J by 1 base; unmatched bases: 5. Per germline, CDR1 SEHNR and CDR2 FQNEAQ (reference sequence). Material: peripheral blood. The sequence was collected from a woman between 70 and 85 years old with active or convalescent COVID-19. The chain is built from TRBV7-9 and TRBJ1-4, with TRBD1 identical over 7 bases. CDR3 protein: CASSFLSGGTNEKLFF. In nucleotides, the CDR3 is TGTGCCAGCAGCTTCCTCTCAGGGGGAACTAATGAAAAACTGTTTTTT.